This T cell receptor beta chain was identified during a study of long-term antiretroviral therapy in people with HIV (dated by TCRdb to between 2021 and 2024). The study in broad terms: The earliest samples were collected roughly a decade before the 2015 WHO recommendation for immediate ART, at a time when ART was usually postponed until CD4 counts fell. Whether ART initiation and durable HIV suppression were associated with changes in peripheral blood TRB repertoire composition and diversity was tested in a retrospective serial study. A total of fewer than 250 cryopreserved PBMC samples came from 25 to 35 adults with confirmed HIV infection and were collected serially over a mean of roughly six years (range 1-12). About a third of the roughly 30 participants with HIV were female. No cross-contamination during QIAcube processing was seen in test extractions of a monoclonal T-cell line run alongside around 34 polyclonal samples.

Participants were included only if at least one PBMC sample before ART initiation and at least two post-ART samples were available. All participants with HIV were treated in the United States of America. Before DNA extraction, cryopreserved samples of roughly 0.95-10 million PBMC were thawed and washed. At the time of the earliest PBMC sample, participants with HIV were aged between about 20 and 55 years. Each participant contributed PBMC samples from 1-4 timepoints before ART initiation and 2-8 timepoints after ART initiation, with a median of 7 samples. For every participant, serial HIV viral load, CD4+ T-cell count, ART history and demographic data were obtained. Using a Qiagen kit on a QIAcube, genomic DNA was extracted from unsorted PBMC, with samples processed in batches of 12. CDR1 and CDR2 are read off the germline V gene as SGHTA and FQGTGA. V has 1 base trimmed and J has 0 bases trimmed; junction bases matching no gene number 0. The CDR3, from cysteine to phenylalanine, totals 15 residues. Only the CDR3 region is kept as DNA, spanning 45 bases read in frame from base 1.

With regard to this clone: No cognate antigen has been identified for it. It has no much larger one-base neighbor in the sample; base qualities were not kept.

Overall results and qualifications from the work: A significant increase in TRB diversity was found to be associated with ART initiation, although TRB diversity was observed to remain significantly below that of transplant donor controls even after long-term ART. Limited PBMC availability meant only the TCR beta chain was sequenced, without alpha chain pairing. Expanded TRB clones identified before ART initiation dominated the repertoire at all time points, although this dominance fluctuated and declined in many PLHIV after ART. CDR3 length ranges in HIV repertoires were narrower than in controls, and network structure suggested an antigen-experienced repertoire with only a slight naive shift after ART. Because cell numbers in pre-ART samples were limited, unsorted PBMC were profiled instead of sorted CD4+ and CD8+ T cells. Samples dated from the mid-2000s to the late 2010s, and the ART regimens used may be less effective than current ones. Inferences about post-ART repertoire changes were limited because no data were available on ART adherence, viral resistance or therapy changes.

Sequencing of the TRB variable region was done with the immunoSEQ hsTCRB v3.0 assay at survey level resolution. The targeted TRB sequencing depth was about 40,000-55,000 T-cell genomes per sample. Pooled TRB libraries were sequenced on an Illumina MiSeq with a v3 150-cycle kit. In the source study's methods: Repertoire analysis was run in R within a reproducible Nextflow workflow that covered QC, data transformation and analysis. Custom analyses were implemented in LymphoSeq2, an R package for AIRR-Seq data exploration. A handful of samples that produced fewer than 5000 total TRB sequences were removed, so some 190 HIV repertoires were analyzed. Among the approximately 190 HIV repertoires that were kept, roughly 59 were collected before ART initiation and about 130 were collected after ART initiation. Repertoires were downsampled to 5000 TRB nucleotide sequences, and summary statistics were averaged over 100 downsampling iterations. TRB sequences were retained for analysis only if CDR3 regions of at least seven amino acids were present. Two measures captured diversity: a Shannon entropy-derived clonality score and the Gini coefficient. Repertoire networks linked the top 5000 CDR3 amino acid sequences whenever two sequences differed by an edit distance of one. Antigen specificity groups and MHC restriction were predicted for TRB CDR3 amino acid sequences with GLIPH2. To flag known associations with CMV, EBV, HIV or tissue antigens, CDR3 amino acid sequences were compared against VDJdb and McPAS-TCR. Pre-ART, post-ART and control groups were compared with Wilcoxon signed-rank tests and Holm-Bonferroni correction. TCRdb obtained this table from immuneACCESS and retained in-frame rearrangements with V and J assigned. These tables miss some clones; where compared with another copy, unresolved V genes account for less than half of the shortfall, and the remainder is unexplained. V, J and clone size were drawn from that table, and D and trimming were deduced from the DNA. This sample has under 45,000 clones in its table, and 85% to 90% of those were observed once. Together, the top ten hold around 4% of the sample.

Here the sequenced sample was unsorted PBMCs, taken 1.2 years after starting antiretroviral therapy. The chain uses TRBV7-3 and TRBJ2-3; 8 central nucleotides agree with TRBD2. The TCR comes from a woman between 50 and 59 years old with HIV. For the CDR3, the sequence is CASSLIAGSTDTQYF. The DNA sequence is TGTGCCAGCAGCTTAATAGCGGGGAGCACAGATACGCAGTATTTT. When the CDR3 is completed using the reference TRBV7-3 and TRBJ2-3 genes on either side, the full variable domain is GAGVSQTPSNKVTEKGKYVELRCDPISGHTALYWYRQSLGQGPEFLIYFQGTGAADDSGLPNDRFFAVRPEGSVSTLKIQRTERGDSAVYLCASSLIAGSTDTQYFGPGTRLTVL.